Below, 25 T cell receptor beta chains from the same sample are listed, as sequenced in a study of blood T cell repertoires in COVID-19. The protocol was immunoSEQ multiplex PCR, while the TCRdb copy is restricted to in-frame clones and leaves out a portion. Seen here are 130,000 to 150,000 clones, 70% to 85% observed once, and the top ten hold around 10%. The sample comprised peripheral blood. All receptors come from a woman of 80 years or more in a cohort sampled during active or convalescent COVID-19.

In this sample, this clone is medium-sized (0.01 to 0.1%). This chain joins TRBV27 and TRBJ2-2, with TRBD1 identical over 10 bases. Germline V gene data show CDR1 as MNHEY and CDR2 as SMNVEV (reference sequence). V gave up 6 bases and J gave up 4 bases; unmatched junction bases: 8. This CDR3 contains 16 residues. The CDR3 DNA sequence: TGTGCCAGCAGCACGGGACAGGGGATTGTCACCGGGGAGCTGTTTTTT. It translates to CASSTGQGIVTGELFF.

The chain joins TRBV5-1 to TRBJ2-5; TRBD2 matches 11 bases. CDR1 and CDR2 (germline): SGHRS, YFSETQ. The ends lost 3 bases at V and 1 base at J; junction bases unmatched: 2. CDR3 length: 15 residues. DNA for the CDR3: TGCGCCAGCAGCTCGCTAGCGGGGGGCCAAGAGACCCAGTACTTC. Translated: CASSSLAGGQETQYF.

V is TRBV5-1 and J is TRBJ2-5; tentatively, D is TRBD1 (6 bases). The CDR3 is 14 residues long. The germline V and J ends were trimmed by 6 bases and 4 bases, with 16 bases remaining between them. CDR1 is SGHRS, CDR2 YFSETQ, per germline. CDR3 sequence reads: CASKRDIVLETQYF. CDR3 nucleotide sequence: TGCGCCAGCAAGAGGGACATCGTCCTAGAGACCCAGTACTTC.

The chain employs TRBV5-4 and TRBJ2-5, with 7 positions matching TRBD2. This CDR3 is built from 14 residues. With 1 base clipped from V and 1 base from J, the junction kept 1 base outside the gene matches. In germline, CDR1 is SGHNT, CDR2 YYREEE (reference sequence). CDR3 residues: CASSLWGGQETQYF. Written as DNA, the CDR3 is TGTGCCAGCAGCTTGTGGGGGGGCCAAGAGACCCAGTACTTC. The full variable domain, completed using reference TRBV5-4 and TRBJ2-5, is ETGVTQSPTHLIKTRGQQVTLRCSSQSGHNTVSWYQQALGQGPQFIFQYYREEENGRGNFPPRFSGLQFPNYSSELNVNALELDDSALYLCASSLWGGQETQYFGPGTRLLVL.

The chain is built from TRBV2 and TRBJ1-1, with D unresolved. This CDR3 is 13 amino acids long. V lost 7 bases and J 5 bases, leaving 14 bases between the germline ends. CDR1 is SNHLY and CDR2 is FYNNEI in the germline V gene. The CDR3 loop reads CASIRTRETEAFF. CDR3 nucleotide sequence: TGTGCCAGCATCCGGACTCGGGAGACTGAAGCTTTCTTT. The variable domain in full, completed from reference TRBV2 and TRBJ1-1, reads EPEVTQTPSHQVTQMGQEVILRCVPISNHLYFYWYRQILGQKVEFLVSFYNNEISEKSEIFDDQFSVERPDGSNFTLKIRSTKLEDSAMYFCASIRTRETEAFFGQGTRLTVV.

The CDR3 region is CASFQRDTEAFF. For the CDR3, the DNA is TGTGCCAGCTTTCAGAGGGACACTGAAGCTTTCTTT. The chain recombines TRBV18 with TRBJ1-1, with no clear D. With 7 bases removed from V and 3 bases from J, the gap between germline ends came to 9 bases. Germline V gene data show CDR1 as KGHSH and CDR2 as LQKENI. The CDR3 sequence is 12 residues long.

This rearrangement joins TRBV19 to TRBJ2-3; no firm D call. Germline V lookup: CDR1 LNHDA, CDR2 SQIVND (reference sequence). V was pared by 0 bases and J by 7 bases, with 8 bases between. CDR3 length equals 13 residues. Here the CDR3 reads CASSIDPLYTQYF. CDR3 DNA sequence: TGTGCCAGTAGTATAGATCCCCTCTATACGCAGTATTTT. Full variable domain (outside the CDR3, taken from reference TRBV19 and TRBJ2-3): DGGITQSPKYLFRKEGQNVTLSCEQNLNHDAMYWYRQDPGQGLRLIYYSQIVNDFQKGDIAEGYSVSREKKESFPLTVTSAQKNPTAFYLCASSIDPLYTQYFGPGTRLTVL.

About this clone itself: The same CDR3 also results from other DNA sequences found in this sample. As DNA, the CDR3 is TGTGCCAGTAGTATCGGACAGGGGACGGATACGCAGTATTTT. Amino acid sequence: CASSIGQGTDTQYF. The chain combines TRBV19 with TRBJ2-3; TRBD1 aligns across 9 bases. The CDR3 has 14 residues. The germline gives CDR1 LNHDA, CDR2 SQIVND (reference sequence). V lost 3 bases to trimming and J lost 6 bases; unmatched junction nucleotides: 4.

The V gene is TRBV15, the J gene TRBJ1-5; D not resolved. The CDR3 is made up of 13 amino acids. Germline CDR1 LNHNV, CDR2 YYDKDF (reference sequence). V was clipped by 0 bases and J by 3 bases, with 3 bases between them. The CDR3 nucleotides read TGTGCCACCAGCAGAGATTACAATCAGCCCCAGCATTTT. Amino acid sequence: CATSRDYNQPQHF.

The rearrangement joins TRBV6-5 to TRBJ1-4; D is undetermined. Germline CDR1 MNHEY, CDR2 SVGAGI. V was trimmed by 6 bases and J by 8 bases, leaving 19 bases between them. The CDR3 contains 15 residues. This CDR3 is CASSLGGFSGEKLFF. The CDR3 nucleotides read TGTGCCAGCAGCCTCGGAGGTTTTTCGGGGGAAAAACTGTTTTTT.

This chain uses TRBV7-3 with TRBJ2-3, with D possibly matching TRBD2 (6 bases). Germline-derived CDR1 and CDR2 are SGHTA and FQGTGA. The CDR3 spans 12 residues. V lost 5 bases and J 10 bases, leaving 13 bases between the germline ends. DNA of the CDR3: TGTGCCAGCAGCACCTCGACGGGGGCGCAGTATTTT. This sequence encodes CASSTSTGAQYF. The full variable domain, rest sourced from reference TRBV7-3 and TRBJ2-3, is GAGVSQTPSNKVTEKGKYVELRCDPISGHTALYWYRQSLGQGPEFLIYFQGTGAADDSGLPNDRFFAVRPEGSVSTLKIQRTERGDSAVYLCASSTSTGAQYFGPGTRLTVL.

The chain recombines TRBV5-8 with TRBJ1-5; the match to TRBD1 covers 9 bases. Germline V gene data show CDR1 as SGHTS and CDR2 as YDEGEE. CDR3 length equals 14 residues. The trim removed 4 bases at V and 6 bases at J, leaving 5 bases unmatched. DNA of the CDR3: TGTGCCAGCAGCCCGGACAGGGGAGGTCAGCCCCAGCATTTT. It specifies CASSPDRGGQPQHF. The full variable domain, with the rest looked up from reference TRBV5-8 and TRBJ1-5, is EAGVTQSPTHLIKTRGQQATLRCSPISGHTSVYWYQQALGLGLQFLLWYDEGEERNRGNFPPRFSGRQFPNYSSELNVNALELEDSALYLCASSPDRGGQPQHFGDGTRLSIL.

The CDR3 protein is CASSLGGGETQYF. The CDR3, as DNA: TGTGCCAGCAGCTTAGGAGGGGGAGAGACCCAGTACTTC. J is TRBJ2-5 and V is TRBV7-9; D might be TRBD1 (6 bases). CDR3 size: 13 residues. Germline assignment: CDR1 SEHNR and CDR2 FQNEAQ (reference sequence). V was trimmed by 1 base and J by 4 bases, leaving 7 bases between them.

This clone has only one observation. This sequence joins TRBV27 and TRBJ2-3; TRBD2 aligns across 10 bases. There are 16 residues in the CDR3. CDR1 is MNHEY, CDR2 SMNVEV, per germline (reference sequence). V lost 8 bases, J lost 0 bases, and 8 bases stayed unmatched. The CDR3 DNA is TGTGCCAGCCGCCCCCTAGCGGGGGTTAGCACAGATACGCAGTATTTT. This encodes CASRPLAGVSTDTQYF.

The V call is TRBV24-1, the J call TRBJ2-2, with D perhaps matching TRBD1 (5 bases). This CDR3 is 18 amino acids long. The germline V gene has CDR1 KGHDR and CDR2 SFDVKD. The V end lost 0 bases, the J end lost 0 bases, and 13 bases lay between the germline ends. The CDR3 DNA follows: TGTGCCACCAGTGATTTGTTCCAGGGCGATACGAACACCGGGGAGCTGTTTTTT. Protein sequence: CATSDLFQGDTNTGELFF.

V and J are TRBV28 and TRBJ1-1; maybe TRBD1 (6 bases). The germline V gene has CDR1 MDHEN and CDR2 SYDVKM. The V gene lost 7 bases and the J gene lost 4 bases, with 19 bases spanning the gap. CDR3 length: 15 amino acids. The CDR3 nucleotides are TGTGCCAGCACCCCGGGGGGGGCGCGGGGCACTGAAGCTTTCTTT. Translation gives CASTPGGARGTEAFF.

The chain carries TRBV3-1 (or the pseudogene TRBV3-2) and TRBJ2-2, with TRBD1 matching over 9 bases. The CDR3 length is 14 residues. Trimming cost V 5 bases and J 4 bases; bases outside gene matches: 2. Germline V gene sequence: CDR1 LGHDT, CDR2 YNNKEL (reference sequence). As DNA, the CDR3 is TGTGCCAGCAGCGGGACAGGGATCACCGGGGAGCTGTTTTTT. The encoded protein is CASSGTGITGELFF.

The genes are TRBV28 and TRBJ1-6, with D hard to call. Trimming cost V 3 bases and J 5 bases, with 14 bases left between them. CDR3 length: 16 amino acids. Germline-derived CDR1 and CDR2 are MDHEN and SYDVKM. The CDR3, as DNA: TGTGCCAGCAGTTTTTTCCATGGCAGCGATAATTCACCCCTCCACTTT. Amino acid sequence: CASSFFHGSDNSPLHF. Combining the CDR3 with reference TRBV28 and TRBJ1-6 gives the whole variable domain DVKVTQSSRYLVKRTGEKVFLECVQDMDHENMFWYRQDPGLGLRLIYFSYDVKMKEKGDIPEGYSVSREKKERFSLILESASTNQTSMYLCASSFFHGSDNSPLHFGNGTRLTVT.

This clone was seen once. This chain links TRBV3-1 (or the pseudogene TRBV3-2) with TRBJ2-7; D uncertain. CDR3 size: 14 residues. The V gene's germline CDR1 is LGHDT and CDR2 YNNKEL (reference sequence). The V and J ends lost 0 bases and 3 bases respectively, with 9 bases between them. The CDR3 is CASSQDHSNYEQYF. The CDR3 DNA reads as TGTGCCAGCAGCCAAGATCACAGCAACTACGAGCAGTACTTC.

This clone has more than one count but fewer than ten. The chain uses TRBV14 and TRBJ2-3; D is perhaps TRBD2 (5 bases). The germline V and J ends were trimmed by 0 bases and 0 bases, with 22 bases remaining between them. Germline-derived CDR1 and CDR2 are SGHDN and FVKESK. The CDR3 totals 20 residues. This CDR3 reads CASSQDRGAMGSWSTDTQYF. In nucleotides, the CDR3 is TGTGCCAGCAGCCAAGATCGGGGAGCGATGGGGAGTTGGAGCACAGATACGCAGTATTTT.

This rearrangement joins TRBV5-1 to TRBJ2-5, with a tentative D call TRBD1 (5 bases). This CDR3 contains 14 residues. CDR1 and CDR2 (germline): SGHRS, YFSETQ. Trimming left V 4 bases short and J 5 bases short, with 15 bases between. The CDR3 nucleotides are TGCGCCAGCAGCGGAATAGGGGCTGGTGAGACCCAGTACTTC. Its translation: CASSGIGAGETQYF. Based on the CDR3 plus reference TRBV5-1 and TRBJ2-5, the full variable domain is KAGVTQTPRYLIKTRGQQVTLSCSPISGHRSVSWYQQTPGQGLQFLFEYFSETQRNKGNFPGRFSGRQFSNSRSEMNVSTLELGDSALYLCASSGIGAGETQYFGPGTRLLVL.

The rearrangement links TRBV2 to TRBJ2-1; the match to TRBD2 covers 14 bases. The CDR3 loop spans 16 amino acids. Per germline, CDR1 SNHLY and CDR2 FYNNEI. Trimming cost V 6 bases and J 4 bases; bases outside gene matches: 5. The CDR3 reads CASRGLAGDLYNEQFF. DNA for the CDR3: TGTGCCAGCAGGGGACTAGCGGGGGATTTATACAATGAGCAGTTCTTC. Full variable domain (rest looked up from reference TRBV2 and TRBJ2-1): EPEVTQTPSHQVTQMGQEVILRCVPISNHLYFYWYRQILGQKVEFLVSFYNNEISEKSEIFDDQFSVERPDGSNFTLKIRSTKLEDSAMYFCASRGLAGDLYNEQFFGPGTRLTVL.

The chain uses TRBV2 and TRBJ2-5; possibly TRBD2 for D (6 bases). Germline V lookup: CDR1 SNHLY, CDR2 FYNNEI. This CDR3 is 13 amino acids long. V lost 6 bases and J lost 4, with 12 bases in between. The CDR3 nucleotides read TGTGCCAGCAGCGCGAGCGGGCTAGAGACCCAGTACTTC. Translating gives CASSASGLETQYF.

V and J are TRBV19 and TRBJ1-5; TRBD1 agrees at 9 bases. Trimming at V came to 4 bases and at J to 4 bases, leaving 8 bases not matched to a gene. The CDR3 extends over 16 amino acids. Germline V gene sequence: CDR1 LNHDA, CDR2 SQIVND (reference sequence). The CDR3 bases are TGTGCCAGTAGTACCCAGGACAGGGGTACGAATCAGCCCCAGCATTTT. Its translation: CASSTQDRGTNQPQHF.

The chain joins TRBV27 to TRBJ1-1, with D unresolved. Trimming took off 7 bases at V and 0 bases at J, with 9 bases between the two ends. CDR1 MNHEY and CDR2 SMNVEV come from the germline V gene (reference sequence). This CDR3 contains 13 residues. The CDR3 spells CASNSIMNTEAFF. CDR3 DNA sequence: TGTGCCAGCAATAGCATAATGAACACTGAAGCTTTCTTT.